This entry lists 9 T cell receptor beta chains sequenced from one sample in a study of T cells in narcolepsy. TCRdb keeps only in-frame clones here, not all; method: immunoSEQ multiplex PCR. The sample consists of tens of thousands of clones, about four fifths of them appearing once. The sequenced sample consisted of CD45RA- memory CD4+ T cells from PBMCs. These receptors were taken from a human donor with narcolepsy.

The CDR3 protein is CASSPPQGARETQYF. The CDR3 nucleotides are TGTGCCAGCTCACCCCCGCAGGGGGCACGAGAGACCCAGTACTTC. The rearrangement links TRBV18 to TRBJ2-5, with 8 nucleotides matching TRBD1. V lost 3 bases to trimming and J lost 4 bases; unmatched junction nucleotides: 7. This CDR3 has 15 residues. Germline V lookup: CDR1 KGHSH, CDR2 LQKENI.

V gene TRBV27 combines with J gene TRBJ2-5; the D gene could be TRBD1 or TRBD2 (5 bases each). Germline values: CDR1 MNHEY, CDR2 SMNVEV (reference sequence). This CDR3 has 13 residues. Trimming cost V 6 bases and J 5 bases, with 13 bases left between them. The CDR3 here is CASSEGRMETQYF. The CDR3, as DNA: TGTGCCAGCAGCGAGGGGAGAATGGAGACCCAGTACTTC.

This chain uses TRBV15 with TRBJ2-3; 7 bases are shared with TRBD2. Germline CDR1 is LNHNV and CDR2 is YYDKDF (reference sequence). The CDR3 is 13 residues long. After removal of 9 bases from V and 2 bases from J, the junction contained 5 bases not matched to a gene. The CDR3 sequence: CATRGGPTDTQYF. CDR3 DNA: TGTGCCACTCGCGGGGGTCCCACAGATACGCAGTATTTT.

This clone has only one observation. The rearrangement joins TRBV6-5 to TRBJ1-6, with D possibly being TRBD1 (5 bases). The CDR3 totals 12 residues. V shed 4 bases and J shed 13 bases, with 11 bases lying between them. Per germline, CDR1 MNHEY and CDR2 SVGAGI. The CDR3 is CASSFLDSPLHF. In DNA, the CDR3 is TGTGCCAGCAGTTTTCTTGACAGTCCCCTCCACTTT.

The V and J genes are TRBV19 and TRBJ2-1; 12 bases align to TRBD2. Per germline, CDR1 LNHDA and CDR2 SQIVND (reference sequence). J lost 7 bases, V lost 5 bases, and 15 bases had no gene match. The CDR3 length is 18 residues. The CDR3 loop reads CASSVYGASGREGNEQFF. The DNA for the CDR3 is TGTGCCAGTAGTGTTTATGGGGCTAGCGGGAGGGAGGGAAATGAGCAGTTCTTC.

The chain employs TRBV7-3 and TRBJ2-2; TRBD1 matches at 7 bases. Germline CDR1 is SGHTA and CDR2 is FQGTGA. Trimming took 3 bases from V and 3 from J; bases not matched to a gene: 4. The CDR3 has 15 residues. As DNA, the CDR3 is TGTGCCAGCAGCTTTATTGGGACAGACACCGGGGAGCTGTTTTTT. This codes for CASSFIGTDTGELFF.

Written as DNA, the CDR3 is TGTGCCAGCAGCCTGGAGGACAGGGCCTACGAGCAGTACTTC. Its translation: CASSLEDRAYEQYF. This sequence joins TRBV7-8 and TRBJ2-7, with TRBD1 identical over 8 bases. CDR1 is SGHVS and CDR2 is FQNEAQ in the germline V gene. This CDR3 is built from 14 residues. V dropped 5 bases and J dropped 2; count of bases not matched to a gene: 5.

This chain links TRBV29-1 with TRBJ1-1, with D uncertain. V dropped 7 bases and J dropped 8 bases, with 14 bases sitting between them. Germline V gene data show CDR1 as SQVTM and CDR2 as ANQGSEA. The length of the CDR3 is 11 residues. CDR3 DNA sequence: TGCAGCGCCGCCACCGTATCCGAAGCTTTCTTT. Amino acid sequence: CSAATVSEAFF.

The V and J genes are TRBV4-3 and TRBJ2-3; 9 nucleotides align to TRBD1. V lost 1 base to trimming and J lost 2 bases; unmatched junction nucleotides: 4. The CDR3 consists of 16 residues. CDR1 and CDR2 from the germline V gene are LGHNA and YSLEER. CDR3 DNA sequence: TGCGCCAGCAGCCAAGGGAGGACAGGGGCCACAGATACGCAGTATTTT. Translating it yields CASSQGRTGATDTQYF.